Here is one TCR beta chain with its context. Its cognate antigen is unknown. This sample stems from a study of beta chain features in type 1 diabetes. Study-level findings and limits: Type 1 diabetes patients had TCRB CDR3s that were shorter (moderately but significantly so) in all four CD4+ subsets.

The CDR3 totals 12 residues. V gave up 5 bases and J gave up 5 bases; unmatched junction bases: 5. Germline CDR1 and CDR2: SQVTM and ANQGSEA. The entirety of the isolated RNA underwent reverse transcription, so expressed TCRB transcripts were sequenced. The assay was immunoSEQ multiplex PCR, and TCRdb's table has in-frame clones only and misses some. The data show roughly 170,000 clones, about 12% seen once. The sequencing sample was made of central memory CD4+ T cells from blood. The clonotype comes from a woman aged 18-30 years in good health. The genes are TRBV29-1 and TRBJ1-1; 7 nucleotides align to TRBD1. CDR3 in DNA: TGCAGCGTTAAACAGGGGAATACTGAAGCTTTCTTT. This gives the protein CSVKQGNTEAFF.